A single sample gave rise to the 24 T cell receptor beta chains below, sequenced in a study of blood T cell repertoires in COVID-19. The table came from immunoSEQ multiplex PCR; TCRdb's copy has only in-frame clones and leaves some out. In the table there are some 150,000 clones, 91% of which are singletons. The sequencing input was peripheral blood. These receptors originate from a man between 45 and 60 years old with acute or convalescent COVID-19.

V is TRBV2 and J is TRBJ2-2, with a weak D call TRBD1 (5 bases). Germline CDR1 SNHLY, CDR2 FYNNEI. The CDR3 runs 10 residues. Trimming removed 8 bases at V and 13 bases at J, with 11 bases between. The CDR3: CASGAVMLFF. The DNA of the CDR3 is TGTGCCAGCGGGGCCGTGATGCTGTTTTTT.

This clone was picked up a small number of times. The chain couples TRBV7-8 to TRBJ2-2; maybe TRBD1 (6 bases). CDR3 size: 13 residues. Trimming took 3 bases from V and 7 from J, leaving 9 bases between them. The germline V gene has CDR1 SGHVS and CDR2 FQNEAQ. The CDR3 loop is CASSLGAVGELFF. CDR3 DNA sequence: TGTGCCAGCAGCTTGGGGGCTGTCGGGGAGCTGTTTTTT.

The V call is TRBV19, the J call TRBJ2-5, with 11 bases identical to TRBD2. The V gene's germline CDR1 is LNHDA and CDR2 SQIVND (reference sequence). The CDR3 is made up of 18 amino acids. With V trimmed by 3 bases and J by 5 bases, 14 bases remained unmatched. CDR3 amino acids: CASSIGTALAGVWETQYF. DNA for the CDR3: TGTGCCAGTAGTATTGGGACAGCACTAGCGGGAGTTTGGGAGACCCAGTACTTC.

The CDR3 DNA reads TGTGCCAGCCGAGCCGGTAGCAATCAGCCCCAGCATTTT. Encoded protein: CASRAGSNQPQHF. The rearrangement joins TRBV28 to TRBJ1-5; D gene ambiguous. V lost 8 bases and J lost 0, with 8 bases in between. CDR3 length: 13 amino acids. Germline V gene lookup returns CDR1 MDHEN and CDR2 SYDVKM.

The rearrangement uses TRBV18 and TRBJ2-2; 11 nucleotides line up with TRBD2. The junction had 5 bases not matched to a gene; V was cut back by 2 bases and J by 6 bases. The CDR3 sequence is 16 residues long. In germline, CDR1 is KGHSH, CDR2 LQKENI. CDR3 DNA sequence: TGTGCCAGCTCACCAAGTCTAGCGGGAGGCGCCGGGGAGCTGTTTTTT. Protein: CASSPSLAGGAGELFF.

CDR3 DNA: TGTGCCACCAGTGATTTCGGCTCTGGGGCCAACGTCCTGACTTTC. This gives the protein CATSDFGSGANVLTF. This sequence joins TRBV24-1 and TRBJ2-6; D not resolved. The V gene's germline CDR1 is KGHDR and CDR2 SFDVKD. The CDR3 runs 15 residues. With 1 base removed from V and 0 bases from J, the gap between germline ends came to 3 bases.

The chain joins TRBV5-5 to TRBJ1-4, with TRBD1 as a possible D gene (5 bases). The CDR3 is 16 residues long. The germline V gene encodes CDR1 SGHKS and CDR2 YYEKEE (reference sequence). The V end lost 1 base, the J end lost 0 bases, and 10 bases lay between the germline ends. The CDR3 DNA reads as TGTGCCAGCAGCTTGTTGGGGGGACCAACTAATGAAAAACTGTTTTTT. As protein: CASSLLGGPTNEKLFF. Based on the CDR3 plus reference TRBV5-5 and TRBJ1-4, the full variable domain is DAGVTQSPTHLIKTRGQQVTLRCSPISGHKSVSWYQQVLGQGPQFIFQYYEKEERGRGNFPDRFSARQFPNYSSELNVNALLLGDSALYLCASSLLGGPTNEKLFFGSGTQLSVL.

This clone was picked up one time. CDR3 DNA sequence: TGTGCCAGCAACAAAAGGGGGCAGACGGGTGAAAAACTGTTTTTT. Translated, it gives CASNKRGQTGEKLFF. The chain uses TRBV6-5 and TRBJ1-4; 7 positions match TRBD1. V was clipped by 7 bases and J by 7 bases; unmatched bases: 12. Per germline, CDR1 MNHEY and CDR2 SVGAGI. This CDR3 is built from 15 residues.

V gene TRBV15 combines with J gene TRBJ2-5; no firm D call. Trimming removed 5 bases at V and 2 bases at J, with 9 bases between. The CDR3 loop spans 13 amino acids. Germline V gene data show CDR1 as LNHNV and CDR2 as YYDKDF (reference sequence). CDR3 region: CATSLGLQETQYF. The DNA of the CDR3 is TGTGCCACCAGCTTGGGCCTACAAGAGACCCAGTACTTC.

V is TRBV4-1 and J is TRBJ2-7, with a weak D call TRBD1 (7 bases). CDR1 is MGHRA and CDR2 is YSYEKL in the germline V gene. The CDR3 is made up of 15 amino acids. V lost 2 bases and J lost 5, with 16 bases in between. CDR3 region: CASSQLPQGRNEQYF. CDR3 bases: TGCGCCAGCAGCCAACTTCCACAGGGGAGGAACGAGCAGTACTTC.

The DNA of the CDR3 is TGTGCCAGCACCGCGAGTTCTGGCTATGGCTACACCTTC. This codes for CASTASSGYGYTF. The rearrangement links TRBV12-3 or TRBV12-4 to TRBJ1-2, with D hard to call. With 7 bases removed from V and 4 bases from J, the gap between germline ends came to 13 bases. This CDR3 region has 13 residues.

In DNA, the CDR3 is TGTGCCAGCAGTGACAGGTTGAACACTGAAGCTTTCTTT. Translated, it gives CASSDRLNTEAFF. The chain recombines TRBV2 with TRBJ1-1; D not certain. Trimming pared 3 bases from V and 0 bases from J, leaving 5 bases between. The length of the CDR3 is 13 residues. Per the germline V gene, CDR1 is SNHLY and CDR2 is FYNNEI.

The chain couples TRBV5-1 to TRBJ2-1; 11 bases align to TRBD2. The CDR3 consists of 16 residues. After removal of 5 bases from V and 3 bases from J, the junction contained 7 bases not matched to a gene. Germline V gene sequence: CDR1 SGHRS, CDR2 YFSETQ. The CDR3 DNA is TGCGCCAGCAGTGGCCTAGCGGGAGGAATCTACAATGAGCAGTTCTTC. It specifies CASSGLAGGIYNEQFF.

V usage is TRBV9 and J usage is TRBJ1-5; no reliable D call. V was cut by 4 bases and J by 0 bases, with 8 bases left in between. Germline V gene sequence: CDR1 SGDLS, CDR2 YYNGEE. The CDR3 spans 14 residues. The CDR3 sequence: CASSRGDSNQPQHF. Written as DNA, the CDR3 is TGTGCCAGCAGCCGGGGAGATAGCAATCAGCCCCAGCATTTT.

V usage is TRBV30 and J usage is TRBJ2-5, with D tentatively TRBD2 (5 bases). Per the germline V gene, CDR1 is GTSNPN and CDR2 is SVGIG (reference sequence). The V and J ends lost 3 bases and 2 bases respectively, with 10 bases between them. The CDR3 spans 13 residues. The CDR3: CAWSRDVQETQYF. The CDR3 bases are TGTGCCTGGAGCCGGGATGTTCAAGAGACCCAGTACTTC.

The chain recombines TRBV5-1 with TRBJ2-2; TRBD1 matches at 9 bases. Germline CDR1 and CDR2: SGHRS and YFSETQ. CDR3 length equals 15 residues. V shed 5 bases, J shed 5 bases, and the junction held 7 bases outside the gene matches. CDR3 coding DNA: TGCGCCAGCAGACTTGGACAGGGGTTGACCGGGGAGCTGTTTTTT. Encoded protein: CASRLGQGLTGELFF.

V gene TRBV5-1 combines with J gene TRBJ2-5; TRBD1 aligns across 7 bases. This CDR3 region has 15 residues. Trimming removed 5 bases from V and 2 bases from J; junction bases left unmatched: 9. From germline, CDR1 is SGHRS and CDR2 YFSETQ. The chain's CDR3 is CASRRGDSLQETQYF. The CDR3 DNA reads TGCGCCAGCAGACGTGGGGACAGCCTTCAAGAGACCCAGTACTTC.

The chain recombines TRBV7-2 with TRBJ2-5, with unresolved D. Germline V gene lookup returns CDR1 SGHTA and CDR2 FQGNSA. Trimming cost V 5 bases and J 5 bases, with 12 bases left between them. The CDR3 runs 13 residues. The chain's CDR3 is CASSTRSRETQYF. CDR3 in DNA: TGTGCCAGCAGCACCCGAAGTCGGGAGACCCAGTACTTC.

The J gene is TRBJ2-1, the V gene TRBV7-2; D uncertain. CDR3 length: 14 residues. In germline, CDR1 is SGHTA, CDR2 FQGNSA. The V and J ends lost 6 bases and 0 bases respectively, with 9 bases between them. The CDR3 bases are TGTGCCAGCAGTCTCAGAAGCTCCTACAATGAGCAGTTCTTC. It is translated as CASSLRSSYNEQFF.

The V gene is TRBV27, the J gene TRBJ2-3, with 11 bases aligning to TRBD1. With 3 bases clipped from V and 3 bases from J, the junction kept 5 bases outside the gene matches. CDR3 length: 16 amino acids. Germline-derived CDR1 and CDR2 are MNHEY and SMNVEV (reference sequence). The CDR3 region is CASSFFGTGGTDTQYF. CDR3 DNA: TGTGCCAGCAGTTTTTTTGGGACAGGGGGTACAGATACGCAGTATTTT.

This rearrangement joins TRBV5-1 to TRBJ1-6, with 7 bases identical to TRBD1. The J segment lost 3 bases and the V segment lost 4 bases, leaving 10 bases of the junction unmatched. The CDR3 is 17 residues long. Per the germline V gene, CDR1 is SGHRS and CDR2 is YFSETQ. CDR3 nucleotides: TGCGCCAGCAGCGCTTACCCGGGACAGAACTATAATTCACCCCTCCACTTT. It codes for CASSAYPGQNYNSPLHF.

This clone was seen a single time. This chain joins TRBV28 and TRBJ2-7, with D possibly being TRBD2 (5 bases). Looked up from germline, CDR1 is MDHEN and CDR2 is SYDVKM. The germline V and J ends were trimmed by 3 bases and 0 bases, with 9 bases remaining between them. The CDR3 consists of 14 residues. CDR3 sequence (DNA): TGTGCCAGCAGTTTTCCGGGAAGCTCCTACGAGCAGTACTTC. This encodes CASSFPGSSYEQYF.

This clone was seen once. The chain has TRBV5-8 and TRBJ2-3; the match to TRBD1 covers 8 bases. This CDR3 contains 15 residues. Germline V gene lookup returns CDR1 SGHTS and CDR2 YDEGEE. Trimming cost V 4 bases and J 0 bases; bases outside gene matches: 4. CDR3 nucleotides: TGTGCCAGCAGCCCGAGGACAGGGAGCACAGATACGCAGTATTTT. This codes for CASSPRTGSTDTQYF.

The chain carries TRBV6-5 and TRBJ1-5; a weak D match, TRBD1 (6 bases). Germline CDR1 MNHEY, CDR2 SVGAGI. This CDR3 spans 15 amino acids. The germline V and J ends were trimmed by 6 bases and 0 bases, with 12 bases remaining between them. The DNA for the CDR3 is TGTGCCAGCAGACAGGGATTCTATAGCAATCAGCCCCAGCATTTT. Protein sequence: CASRQGFYSNQPQHF.